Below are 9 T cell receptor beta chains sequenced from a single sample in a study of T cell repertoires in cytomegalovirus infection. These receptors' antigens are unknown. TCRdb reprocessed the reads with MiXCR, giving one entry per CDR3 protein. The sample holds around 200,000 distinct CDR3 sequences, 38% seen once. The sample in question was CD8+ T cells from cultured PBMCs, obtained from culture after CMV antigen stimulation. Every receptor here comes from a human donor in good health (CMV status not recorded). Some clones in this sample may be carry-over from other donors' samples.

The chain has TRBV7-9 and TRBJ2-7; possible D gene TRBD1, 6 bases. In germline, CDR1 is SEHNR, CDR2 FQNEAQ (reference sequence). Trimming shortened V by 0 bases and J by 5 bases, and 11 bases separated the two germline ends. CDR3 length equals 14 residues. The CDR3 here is CASSLAGRGNEQYF. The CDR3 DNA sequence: TGTGCCAGCAGCTTAGCCGGCAGGGGCAACGAGCAGTACTTC.

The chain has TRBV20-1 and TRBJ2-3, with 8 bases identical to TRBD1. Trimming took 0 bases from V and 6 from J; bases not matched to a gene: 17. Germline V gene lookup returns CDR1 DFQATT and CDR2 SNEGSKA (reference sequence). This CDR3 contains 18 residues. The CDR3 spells CSARDSGEWTGSSDTQYF. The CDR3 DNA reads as TGCAGTGCTAGAGATTCCGGGGAGTGGACAGGGAGTTCGGATACGCAGTATTTT.

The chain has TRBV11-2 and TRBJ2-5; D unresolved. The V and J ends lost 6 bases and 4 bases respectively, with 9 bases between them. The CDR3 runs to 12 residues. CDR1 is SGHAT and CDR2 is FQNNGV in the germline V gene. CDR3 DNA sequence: TGTGCCAGCAGGGAACGAGGAGAGACCCAGTACTTC. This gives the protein CASRERGETQYF.

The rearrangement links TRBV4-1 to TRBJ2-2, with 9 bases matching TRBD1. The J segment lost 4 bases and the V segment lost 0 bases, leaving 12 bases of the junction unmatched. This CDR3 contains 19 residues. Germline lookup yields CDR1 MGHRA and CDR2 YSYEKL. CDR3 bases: TGCGCCAGCAGCCAAGAGGCTAACCGGGACAGGGCGTTCACCGGGGAGCTGTTTTTT. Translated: CASSQEANRDRAFTGELFF.

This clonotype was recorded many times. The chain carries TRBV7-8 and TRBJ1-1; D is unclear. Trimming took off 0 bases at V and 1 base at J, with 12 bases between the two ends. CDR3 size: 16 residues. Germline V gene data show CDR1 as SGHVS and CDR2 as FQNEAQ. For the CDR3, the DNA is TGTGCCAGCAGCTTAGCGCGGGCCCAGCCGAACACTGAAGCTTTCTTT. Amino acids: CASSLARAQPNTEAFF.

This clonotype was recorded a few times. The CDR3 is CASSLYLYEQFF. CDR3 nucleotides: TGTGCCAGCAGCTTATATTTATATGAGCAGTTCTTC. The J gene is TRBJ2-1, the V gene TRBV7-2; D gene uncertain. Looked up from germline, CDR1 is SGHTA and CDR2 is FQGNSA. The CDR3 has 12 amino acids. Trimming shortened V by 2 bases and J by 8 bases, and 7 bases separated the two germline ends.

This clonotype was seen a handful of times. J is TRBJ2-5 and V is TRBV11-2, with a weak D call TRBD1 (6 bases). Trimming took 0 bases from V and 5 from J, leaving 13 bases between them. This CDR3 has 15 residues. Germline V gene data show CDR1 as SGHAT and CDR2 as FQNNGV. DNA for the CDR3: TGTGCCAGCAGCTTAGAGACAGGAGTTTCGGAGACCCAGTACTTC. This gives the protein CASSLETGVSETQYF.

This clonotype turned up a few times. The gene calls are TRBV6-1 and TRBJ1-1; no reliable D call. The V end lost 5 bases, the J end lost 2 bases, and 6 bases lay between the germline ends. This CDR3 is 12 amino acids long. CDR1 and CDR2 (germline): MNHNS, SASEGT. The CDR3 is CASSKGNTEAFF. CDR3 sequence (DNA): TGTGCCAGCAGTAAGGGAAACACTGAAGCTTTCTTT.

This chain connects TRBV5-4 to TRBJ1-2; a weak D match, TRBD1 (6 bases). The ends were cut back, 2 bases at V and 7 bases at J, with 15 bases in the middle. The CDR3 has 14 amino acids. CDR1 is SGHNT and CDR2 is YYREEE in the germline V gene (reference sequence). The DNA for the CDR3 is TGTGCCAGCAGCTTTAGGGGGGGCGGACGTGGCTACACCTTC. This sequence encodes CASSFRGGGRGYTF.